Each of the 8 T cell receptor beta chains below was sequenced from the same sample in a study of T cell repertoires in cytomegalovirus infection. TCRdb reprocessed the reads via MiXCR and lists one record per CDR3 protein. In the table there are 300,000 to 400,000 distinct CDR3 sequences, more than 8% of which are singletons. What was sequenced was PBMCs. The receptors stem from a human donor in good health (CMV status not recorded). Some clones in this sample may be carry-over from other donors' samples.

The chain couples TRBV6-2 or TRBV6-3 to TRBJ1-4; D ambiguous. This CDR3 spans 16 amino acids. The V and J ends lost 3 bases and 4 bases respectively, with 15 bases between them. Germline lookup yields CDR1 MNHEY and CDR2 SVGEGT. CDR3 in DNA: TGTGCCAGCAGTTATAGGATGGGCGCCAGTAATGAAAAACTGTTTTTT. Translated: CASSYRMGASNEKLFF.

This clonotype was found many times. The chain carries TRBV7-9 and TRBJ1-2; D call uncertain. V was clipped by 0 bases and J by 4 bases, with 9 bases between them. The CDR3 has 14 residues. Per germline, CDR1 SEHNR and CDR2 FQNEAQ (reference sequence). CDR3 in amino acids: CASSLARGFYGYTF. CDR3 in DNA: TGTGCCAGCAGCTTAGCGCGAGGGTTCTATGGCTACACCTTC.

This clonotype was found many times. The chain couples TRBV7-6 to TRBJ1-2; D unclear. The CDR3 covers 10 residues. CDR1 SGHVS and CDR2 FNYEAQ come from the germline V gene. Between the trimmed V and J ends, which lost 1 base and 8 bases, there was a span of 2 bases. CDR3 protein: CASSLDGYTF. The DNA for the CDR3 is TGTGCCAGCAGCTTAGACGGCTACACCTTC.

This clonotype was recorded many times. The chain carries TRBV7-6 and TRBJ2-3, with D maybe TRBD1 (6 bases). V lost 5 bases, J lost 4 bases, and 10 bases lay in between. Germline-derived CDR1 and CDR2 are SGHVS and FNYEAQ. The CDR3 contains 13 residues. CDR3 coding DNA: TGTGCCAGCAGCCCCGAGGGGGCAGATACGCAGTATTTT. This codes for CASSPEGADTQYF.

The chain joins TRBV6-6 to TRBJ2-7; 12 bases agree with TRBD1. CDR1 and CDR2 (germline): MNHNY, SVGAGI (reference sequence). This CDR3 contains 17 residues. Trimming took 2 bases from V and 5 from J; bases not matched to a gene: 10. In nucleotides, the CDR3 is TGTGCCAGCAGTTACACTACCTCCGGGACAGGGGGCAACGAGCAGTACTTC. It specifies CASSYTTSGTGGNEQYF.

This clonotype was found a few times. The V gene is TRBV28, the J gene TRBJ2-2, with 8 bases fitting TRBD1. CDR3 length equals 14 residues. Trimming at V came to 10 bases and at J to 0 bases, leaving 4 bases not matched to a gene. The germline V gene has CDR1 MDHEN and CDR2 SYDVKM. CDR3 residues: CAIRDRTNTGELFF. CDR3 DNA: TGTGCCATAAGGGACAGGACGAACACCGGGGAGCTGTTTTTT.

This chain's CDR3 is CATSEPGLAGVDEQFF. The CDR3 region has the DNA TGTGCCACCAGTGAACCGGGACTAGCGGGAGTTGATGAGCAGTTCTTC. This chain uses TRBV24-1 with TRBJ2-1; TRBD2 matches 14 bases. Unmatched junction bases numbered 6, after V lost 4 bases and J lost 8 bases. Germline V gene sequence: CDR1 KGHDR, CDR2 SFDVKD. The CDR3 has 16 residues.

This chain connects TRBV7-2 to TRBJ1-6; a possible D gene is TRBD1 (5 bases). The V and J ends lost 6 bases and 8 bases respectively, with 14 bases between them. The CDR3 extends over 14 amino acids. Germline CDR1 reads SGHTA; CDR2 reads FQGNSA. This CDR3 is CASRALLGDSPLHF. Here the CDR3 DNA reads TGTGCCAGCAGAGCCTTGTTGGGGGATTCACCCCTCCACTTT. The full variable domain, rest sourced from reference TRBV7-2 and TRBJ1-6, is GAGVSQSPSNKVTEKGKDVELRCDPISGHTALYWYRQSLGQGLEFLIYFQGNSAPDKSGLPSDRFSAERTGGSVSTLTIQRTQQEDSAVYLCASRALLGDSPLHFGNGTRLTVT.